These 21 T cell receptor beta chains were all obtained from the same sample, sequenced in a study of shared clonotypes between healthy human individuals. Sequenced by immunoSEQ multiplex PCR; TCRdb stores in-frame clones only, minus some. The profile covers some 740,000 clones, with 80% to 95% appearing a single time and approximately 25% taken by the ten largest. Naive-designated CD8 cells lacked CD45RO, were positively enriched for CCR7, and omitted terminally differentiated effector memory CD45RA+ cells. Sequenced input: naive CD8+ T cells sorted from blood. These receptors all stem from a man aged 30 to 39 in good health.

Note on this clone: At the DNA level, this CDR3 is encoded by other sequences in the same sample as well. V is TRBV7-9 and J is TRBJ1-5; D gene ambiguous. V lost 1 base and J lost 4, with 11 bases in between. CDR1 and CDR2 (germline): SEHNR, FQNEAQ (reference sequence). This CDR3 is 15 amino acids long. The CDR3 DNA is TGTGCCAGCAGCTTAGGGCCCCTAGGGAATCAGCCCCAGCATTTT. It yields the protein CASSLGPLGNQPQHF. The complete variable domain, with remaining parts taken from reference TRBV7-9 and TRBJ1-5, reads DTGVSQNPRHKITKRGQNVTFRCDPISEHNRLYWYRQTLGQGPEFLTYFQNEAQLEKSRLLSDRFSAERPKGSFSTLEIQRTEQGDSAMYLCASSLGPLGNQPQHFGDGTRLSIL.

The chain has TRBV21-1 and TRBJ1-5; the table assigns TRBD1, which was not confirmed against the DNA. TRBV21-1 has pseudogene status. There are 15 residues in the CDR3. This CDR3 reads CASSASQGSHQPQHF. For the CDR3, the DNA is TGTGCCAGCAGCGCCTCACAGGGGTCCCATCAGCCCCAGCATTTT.

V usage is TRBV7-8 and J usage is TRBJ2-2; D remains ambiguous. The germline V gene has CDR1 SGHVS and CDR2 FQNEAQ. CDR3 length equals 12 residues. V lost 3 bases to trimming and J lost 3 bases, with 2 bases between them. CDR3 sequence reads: CASSFYTGELFF. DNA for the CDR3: TGTGCCAGCAGCTTCTACACCGGGGAGCTGTTTTTT.

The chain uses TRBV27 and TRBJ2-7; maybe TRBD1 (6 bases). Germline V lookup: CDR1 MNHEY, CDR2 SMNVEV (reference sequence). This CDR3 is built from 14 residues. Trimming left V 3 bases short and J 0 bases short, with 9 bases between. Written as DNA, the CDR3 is TGTGCCAGCAGTTTGTGGGACAACTCCTACGAGCAGTACTTC. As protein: CASSLWDNSYEQYF.

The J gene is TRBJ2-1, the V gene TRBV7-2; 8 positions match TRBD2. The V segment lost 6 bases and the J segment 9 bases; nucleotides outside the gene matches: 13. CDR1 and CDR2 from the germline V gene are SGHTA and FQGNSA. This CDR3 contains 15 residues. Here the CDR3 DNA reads TGTGCCAGCAGTCCCGCCGGGGTAGCGGGATCTGAGCAGTTCTTC. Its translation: CASSPAGVAGSEQFF.

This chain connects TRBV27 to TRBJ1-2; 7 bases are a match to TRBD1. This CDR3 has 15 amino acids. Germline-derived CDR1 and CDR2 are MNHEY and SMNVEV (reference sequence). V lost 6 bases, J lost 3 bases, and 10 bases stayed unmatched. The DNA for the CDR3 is TGTGCCAGCAGCGTCGACAGGGATTCGTACTATGGCTACACCTTC. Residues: CASSVDRDSYYGYTF.

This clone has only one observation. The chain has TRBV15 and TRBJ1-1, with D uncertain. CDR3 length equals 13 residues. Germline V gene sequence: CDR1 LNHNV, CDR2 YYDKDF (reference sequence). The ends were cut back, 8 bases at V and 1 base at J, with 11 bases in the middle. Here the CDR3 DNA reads TGTGCCACCCGGCGCGGAGGGAACACTGAAGCTTTCTTT. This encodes CATRRGGNTEAFF.

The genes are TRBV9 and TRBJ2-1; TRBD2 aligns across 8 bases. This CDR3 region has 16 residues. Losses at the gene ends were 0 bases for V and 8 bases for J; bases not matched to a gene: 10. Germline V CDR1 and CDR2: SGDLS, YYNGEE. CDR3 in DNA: TGTGCCAGCAGCGTAGCTCTTGGACTAGCTATCCATGAGCAGTTCTTC. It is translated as CASSVALGLAIHEQFF.

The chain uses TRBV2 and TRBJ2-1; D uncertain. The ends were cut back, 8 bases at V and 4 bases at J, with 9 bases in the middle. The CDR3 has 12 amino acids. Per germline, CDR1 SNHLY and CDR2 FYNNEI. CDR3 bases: TGTGCCAGCGGCGGCACTTACAATGAGCAGTTCTTC. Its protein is CASGGTYNEQFF. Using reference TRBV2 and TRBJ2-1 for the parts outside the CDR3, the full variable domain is EPEVTQTPSHQVTQMGQEVILRCVPISNHLYFYWYRQILGQKVEFLVSFYNNEISEKSEIFDDQFSVERPDGSNFTLKIRSTKLEDSAMYFCASGGTYNEQFFGPGTRLTVL.

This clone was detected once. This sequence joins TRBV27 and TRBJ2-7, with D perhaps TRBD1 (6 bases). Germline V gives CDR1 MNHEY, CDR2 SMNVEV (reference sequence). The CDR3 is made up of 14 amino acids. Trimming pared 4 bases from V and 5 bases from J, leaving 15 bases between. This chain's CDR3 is CASSSGTLGNEQYF. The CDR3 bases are TGTGCCAGCAGTTCGGGGACACTCGGGAACGAGCAGTACTTC.

The CDR3 DNA follows: TGCGCCAGCAGCCTGATATCCCCGACAGGGCACCAAGAGACCCAGTACTTC. This encodes CASSLISPTGHQETQYF. V usage is TRBV5-1 and J usage is TRBJ2-5; 7 bases align to TRBD1. CDR1 is SGHRS and CDR2 is YFSETQ in the germline V gene. This CDR3 region has 17 residues. Germline trimming cut 4 bases from V and 0 bases from J; bases unmatched to any gene: 12.

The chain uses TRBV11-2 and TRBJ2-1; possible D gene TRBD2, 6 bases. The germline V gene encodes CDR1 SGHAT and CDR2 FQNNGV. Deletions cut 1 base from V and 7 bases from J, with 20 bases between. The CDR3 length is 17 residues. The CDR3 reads CASSLAPYGSSGNEQFF. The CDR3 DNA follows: TGTGCCAGCAGCTTAGCCCCATACGGGAGTAGCGGTAATGAGCAGTTCTTC. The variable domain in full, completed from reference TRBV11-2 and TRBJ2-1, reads EAGVAQSPRYKIIEKRQSVAFWCNPISGHATLYWYQQILGQGPKLLIQFQNNGVVDDSQLPKDRFSAERLKGVDSTLKIQPAKLEDSAVYLCASSLAPYGSSGNEQFFGPGTRLTVL.

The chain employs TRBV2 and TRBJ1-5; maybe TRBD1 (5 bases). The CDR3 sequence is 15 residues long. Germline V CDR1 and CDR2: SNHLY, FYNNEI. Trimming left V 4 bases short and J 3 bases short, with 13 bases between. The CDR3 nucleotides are TGTGCCAGCAGTGGCCCCGGACACCACAATCAGCCCCAGCATTTT. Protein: CASSGPGHHNQPQHF.

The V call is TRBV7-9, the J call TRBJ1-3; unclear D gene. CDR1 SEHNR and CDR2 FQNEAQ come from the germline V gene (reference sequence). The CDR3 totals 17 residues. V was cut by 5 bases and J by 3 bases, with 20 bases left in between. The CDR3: CASSAPPGRADGNTIYF. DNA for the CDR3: TGTGCCAGCAGCGCTCCCCCGGGGAGGGCTGATGGAAACACCATATATTTT. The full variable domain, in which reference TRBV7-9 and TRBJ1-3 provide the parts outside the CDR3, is DTGVSQNPRHKITKRGQNVTFRCDPISEHNRLYWYRQTLGQGPEFLTYFQNEAQLEKSRLLSDRFSAERPKGSFSTLEIQRTEQGDSAMYLCASSAPPGRADGNTIYFGEGSWLTVV.

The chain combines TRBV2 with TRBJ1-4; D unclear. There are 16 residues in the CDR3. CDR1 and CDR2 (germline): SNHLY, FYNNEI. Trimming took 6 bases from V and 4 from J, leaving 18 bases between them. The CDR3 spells CASRGSASEINEKLFF. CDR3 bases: TGTGCCAGCAGAGGATCGGCATCAGAGATTAATGAAAAACTGTTTTTT.

Here the CDR3 DNA reads TGTGCCAGCAGCTTGTCCCCGGATAGCGGCTACGAGCAGTACTTC. Its translation is CASSLSPDSGYEQYF. This sequence joins TRBV4-2 and TRBJ2-7; possible D gene TRBD2, 6 bases. Germline loops: CDR1 LGHNA, CDR2 YNFKEQ. The CDR3 has 15 amino acids. Trimming cost V 5 bases and J 3 bases, with 17 bases left between them.

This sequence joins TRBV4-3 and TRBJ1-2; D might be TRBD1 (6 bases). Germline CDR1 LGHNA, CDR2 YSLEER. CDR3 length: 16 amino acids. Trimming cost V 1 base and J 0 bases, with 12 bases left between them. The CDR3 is CASSQVGQLANYGYTF. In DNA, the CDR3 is TGCGCCAGCAGCCAAGTGGGACAACTAGCTAACTATGGCTACACCTTC.

CDR3: CASSEVLAEQFF. The DNA for the CDR3 is TGTGCCAGCAGTGAAGTTCTAGCGGAGCAGTTCTTC. J is TRBJ2-1 and V is TRBV6-1, with a tentative D call TRBD2 (6 bases). This CDR3 spans 12 amino acids. Trimming left V 1 base short and J 10 bases short, with 8 bases between. In germline, CDR1 is MNHNS, CDR2 SASEGT.

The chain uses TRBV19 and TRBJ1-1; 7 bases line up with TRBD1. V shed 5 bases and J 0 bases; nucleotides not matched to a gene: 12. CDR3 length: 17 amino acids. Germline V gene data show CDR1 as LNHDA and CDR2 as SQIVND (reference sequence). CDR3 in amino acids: CASSVPGTAPMNTEAFF. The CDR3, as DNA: TGTGCCAGTAGTGTCCCCGGGACAGCTCCGATGAACACTGAAGCTTTCTTT.

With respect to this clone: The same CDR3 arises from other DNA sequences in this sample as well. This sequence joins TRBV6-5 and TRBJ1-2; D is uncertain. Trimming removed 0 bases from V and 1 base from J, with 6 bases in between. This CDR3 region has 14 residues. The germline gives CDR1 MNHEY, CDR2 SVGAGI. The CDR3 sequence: CASSYSADNYGYTF. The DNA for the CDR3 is TGTGCCAGCAGTTACTCTGCCGATAACTATGGCTACACCTTC.

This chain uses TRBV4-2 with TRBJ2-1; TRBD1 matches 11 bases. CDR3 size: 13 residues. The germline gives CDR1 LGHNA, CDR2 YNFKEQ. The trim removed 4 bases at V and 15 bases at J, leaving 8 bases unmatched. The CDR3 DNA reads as TGTGCCAGCAGCCCCACCCGGACAGGGGGCCGGTTCTTC. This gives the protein CASSPTRTGGRFF.